The source of this T cell receptor (beta chain) is a study of shared clonotypes between healthy human individuals. Assay used: immunoSEQ multiplex PCR; TCRdb lists only in-frame clones, some missing. There are about half a million clones in the sample; roughly 80% occur only once, and roughly 13% lies in the top ten. Sequencing was done on a sample of PBMCs. The clonotype originates from a woman between 40 and 55 years old in good health. Some clones in this sample may be carry-over from other donors' samples.

CDR3 sequence: CASSKPPSPRKGTQYF. The CDR3 region has the DNA TGTGCCAGCAGCAAACCGCCTAGCCCTCGAAAAGGTACGCAGTATTTT. V usage is TRBV21-1 and J usage is TRBJ2-3; the table's D call, TRBD2, was not checked against the DNA. TRBV21-1 counts as a pseudogene. CDR3 length: 16 residues.